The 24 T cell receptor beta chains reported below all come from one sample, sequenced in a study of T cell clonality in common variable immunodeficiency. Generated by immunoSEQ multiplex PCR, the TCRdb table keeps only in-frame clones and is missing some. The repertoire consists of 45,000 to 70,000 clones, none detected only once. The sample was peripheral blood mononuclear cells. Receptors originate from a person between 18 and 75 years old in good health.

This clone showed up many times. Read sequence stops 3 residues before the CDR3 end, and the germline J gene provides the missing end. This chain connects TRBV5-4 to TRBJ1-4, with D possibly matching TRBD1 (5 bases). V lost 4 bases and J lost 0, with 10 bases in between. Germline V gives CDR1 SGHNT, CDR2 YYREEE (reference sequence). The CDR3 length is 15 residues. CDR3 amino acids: CASSLTGATNEKLFF. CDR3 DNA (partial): TGTGCCAGCAGCCTAACAGGTGCAACTAATGAAAAA.

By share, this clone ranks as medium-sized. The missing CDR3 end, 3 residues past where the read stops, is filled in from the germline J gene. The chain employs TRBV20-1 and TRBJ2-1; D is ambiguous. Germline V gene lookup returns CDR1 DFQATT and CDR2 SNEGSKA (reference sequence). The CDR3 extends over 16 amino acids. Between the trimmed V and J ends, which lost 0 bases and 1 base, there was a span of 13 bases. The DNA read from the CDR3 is TGCAGTGCTAGAGATCCAGGCTCCTGGTCCTACAATGAG. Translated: CSARDPGSWSYNE. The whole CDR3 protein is CSARDPGSWSYNEQFF.

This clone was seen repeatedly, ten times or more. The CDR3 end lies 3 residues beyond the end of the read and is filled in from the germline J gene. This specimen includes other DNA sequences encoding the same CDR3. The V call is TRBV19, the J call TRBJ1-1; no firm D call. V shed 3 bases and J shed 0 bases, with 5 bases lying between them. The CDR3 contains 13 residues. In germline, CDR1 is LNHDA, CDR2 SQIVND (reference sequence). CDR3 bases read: TGTGCCAGTAGTATCTCAGTGAACACTGAA. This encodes CASSISVNTE. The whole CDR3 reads CASSISVNTEAFF.

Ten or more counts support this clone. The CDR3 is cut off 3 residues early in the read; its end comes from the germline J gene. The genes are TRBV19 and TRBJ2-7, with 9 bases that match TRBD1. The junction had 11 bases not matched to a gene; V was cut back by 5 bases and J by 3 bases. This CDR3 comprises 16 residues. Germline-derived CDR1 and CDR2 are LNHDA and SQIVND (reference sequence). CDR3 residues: CASSRTSGQGVYEQYF. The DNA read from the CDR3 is TGTGCCAGTAGTCGGACCTCGGGACAGGGCGTCTACGAG.

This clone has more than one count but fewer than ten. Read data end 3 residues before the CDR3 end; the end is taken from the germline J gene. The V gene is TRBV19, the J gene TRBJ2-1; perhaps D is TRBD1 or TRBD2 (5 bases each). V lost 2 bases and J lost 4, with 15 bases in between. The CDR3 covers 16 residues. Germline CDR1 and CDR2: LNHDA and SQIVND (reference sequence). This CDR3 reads CASSIRGAEGYNEQFF. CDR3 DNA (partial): TGTGCCAGTAGTATACGTGGGGCCGAGGGGTACAATGAG.

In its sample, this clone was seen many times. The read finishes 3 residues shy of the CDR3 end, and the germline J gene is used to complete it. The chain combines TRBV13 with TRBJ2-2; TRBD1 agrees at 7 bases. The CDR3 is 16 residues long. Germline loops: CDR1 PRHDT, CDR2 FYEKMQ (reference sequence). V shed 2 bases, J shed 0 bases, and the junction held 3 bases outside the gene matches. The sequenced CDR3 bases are TGTGCCAGCAGCTTAACGGGACAGACGAACACCGGGGAG. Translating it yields CASSLTGQTNTGE. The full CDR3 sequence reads CASSLTGQTNTGELFF.

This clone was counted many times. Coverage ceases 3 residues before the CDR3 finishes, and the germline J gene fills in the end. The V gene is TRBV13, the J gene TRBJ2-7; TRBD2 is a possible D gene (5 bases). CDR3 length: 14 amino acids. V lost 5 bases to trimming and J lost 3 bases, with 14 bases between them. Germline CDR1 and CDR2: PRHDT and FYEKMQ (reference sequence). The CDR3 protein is CASSQVLGGYEQYF. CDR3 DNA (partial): TGTGCCAGCAGCCAAGTCCTAGGAGGCTACGAG.

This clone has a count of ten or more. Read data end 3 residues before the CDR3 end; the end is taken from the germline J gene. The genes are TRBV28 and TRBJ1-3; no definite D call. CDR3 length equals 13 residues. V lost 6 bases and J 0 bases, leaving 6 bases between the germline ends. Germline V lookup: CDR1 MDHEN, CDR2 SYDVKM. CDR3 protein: CASRQSSGNTIYF. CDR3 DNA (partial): TGTGCCAGCAGGCAGAGCTCTGGAAACACC.

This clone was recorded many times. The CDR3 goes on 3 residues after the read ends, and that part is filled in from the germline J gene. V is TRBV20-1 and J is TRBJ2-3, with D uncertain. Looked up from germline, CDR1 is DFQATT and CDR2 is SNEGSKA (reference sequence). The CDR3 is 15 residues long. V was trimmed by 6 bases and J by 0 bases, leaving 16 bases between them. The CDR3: CSALEASTSTDTQYF. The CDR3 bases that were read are TGCAGTGCCTTAGAGGCTTCGACAAGCACAGATACG.

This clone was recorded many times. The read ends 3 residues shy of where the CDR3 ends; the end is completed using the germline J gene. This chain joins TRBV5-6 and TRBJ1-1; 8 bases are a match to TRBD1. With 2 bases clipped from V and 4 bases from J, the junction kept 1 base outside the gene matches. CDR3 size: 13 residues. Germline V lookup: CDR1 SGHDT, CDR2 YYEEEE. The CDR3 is CASSFTGGTEAFF. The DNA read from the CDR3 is TGTGCCAGCAGCTTTACAGGGGGCACTGAA.

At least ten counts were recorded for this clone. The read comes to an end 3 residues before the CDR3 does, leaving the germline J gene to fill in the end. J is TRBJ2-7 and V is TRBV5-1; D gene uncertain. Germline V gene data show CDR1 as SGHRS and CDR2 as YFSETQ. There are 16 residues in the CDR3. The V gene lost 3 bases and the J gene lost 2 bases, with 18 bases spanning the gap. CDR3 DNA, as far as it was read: TGCGCCAGCAGCTACCCCGGTGGGCTGAAGACCTACGAG. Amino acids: CASSYPGGLKTYE. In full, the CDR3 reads CASSYPGGLKTYEQYF. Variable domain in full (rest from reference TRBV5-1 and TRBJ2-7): KAGVTQTPRYLIKTRGQQVTLSCSPISGHRSVSWYQQTPGQGLQFLFEYFSETQRNKGNFPGRFSGRQFSNSRSEMNVSTLELGDSALYLCASSYPGGLKTYEQYFGPGTRLTVT.

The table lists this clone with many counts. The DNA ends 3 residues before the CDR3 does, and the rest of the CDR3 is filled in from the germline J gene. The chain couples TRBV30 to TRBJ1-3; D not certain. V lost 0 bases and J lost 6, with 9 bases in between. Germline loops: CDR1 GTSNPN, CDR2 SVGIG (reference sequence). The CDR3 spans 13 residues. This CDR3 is CAWSVWAENTIYF. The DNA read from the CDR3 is TGTGCCTGGAGTGTCTGGGCTGAAAACACC.

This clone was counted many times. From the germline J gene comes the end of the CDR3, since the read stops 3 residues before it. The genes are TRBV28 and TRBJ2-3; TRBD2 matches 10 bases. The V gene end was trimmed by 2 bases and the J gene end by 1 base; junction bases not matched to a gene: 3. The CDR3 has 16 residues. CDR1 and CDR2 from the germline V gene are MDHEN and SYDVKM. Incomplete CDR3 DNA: TGTGCCAGCAGTTTACTAGCGGGAGTGGGCACAGATACG. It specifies CASSLLAGVGTDT. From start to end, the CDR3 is CASSLLAGVGTDTQYF.

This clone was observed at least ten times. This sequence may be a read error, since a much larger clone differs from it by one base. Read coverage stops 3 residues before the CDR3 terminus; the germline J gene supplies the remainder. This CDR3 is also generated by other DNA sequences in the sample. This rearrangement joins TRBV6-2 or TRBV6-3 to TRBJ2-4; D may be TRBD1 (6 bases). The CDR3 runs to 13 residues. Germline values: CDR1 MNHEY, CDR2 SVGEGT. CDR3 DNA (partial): TGCGCCAGCAGGTCCACAGGGTTAGACATT. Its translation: CASRSTGLDI. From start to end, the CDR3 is CASRSTGLDIQYF.

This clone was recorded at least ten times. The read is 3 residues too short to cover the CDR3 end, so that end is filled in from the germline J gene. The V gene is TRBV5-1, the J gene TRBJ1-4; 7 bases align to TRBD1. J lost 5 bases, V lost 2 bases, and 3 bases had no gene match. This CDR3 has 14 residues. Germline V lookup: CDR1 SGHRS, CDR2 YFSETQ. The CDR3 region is CASSFRDRNEKLFF. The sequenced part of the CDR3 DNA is TGCGCCAGCAGCTTCCGGGACAGAAATGAAAAA.

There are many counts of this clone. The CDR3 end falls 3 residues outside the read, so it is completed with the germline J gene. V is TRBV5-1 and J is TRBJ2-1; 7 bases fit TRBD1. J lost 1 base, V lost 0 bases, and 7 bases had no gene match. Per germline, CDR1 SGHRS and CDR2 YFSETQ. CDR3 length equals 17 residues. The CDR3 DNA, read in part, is TGCGCCAGCAGCTTGGGAGGGGGCGGATGGTCCTACAATGAG. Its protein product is CASSLGGGGWSYNE. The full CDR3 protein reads CASSLGGGGWSYNEQFF.

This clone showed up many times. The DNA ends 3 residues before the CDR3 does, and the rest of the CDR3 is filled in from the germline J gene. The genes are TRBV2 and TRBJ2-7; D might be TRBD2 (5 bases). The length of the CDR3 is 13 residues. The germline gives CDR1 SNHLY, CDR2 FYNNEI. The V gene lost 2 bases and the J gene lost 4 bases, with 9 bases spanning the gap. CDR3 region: CASSERGWYEQYF. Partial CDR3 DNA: TGTGCCAGCAGTGAACGCGGGTGGTACGAG.

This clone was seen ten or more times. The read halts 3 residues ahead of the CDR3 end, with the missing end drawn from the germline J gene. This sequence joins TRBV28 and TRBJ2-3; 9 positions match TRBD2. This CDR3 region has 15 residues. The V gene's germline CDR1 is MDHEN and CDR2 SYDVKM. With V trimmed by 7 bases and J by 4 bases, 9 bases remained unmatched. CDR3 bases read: TGTGCCAGCACCATAGCGGGAGCGGCGTCAGATACG. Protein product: CASTIAGAASDT. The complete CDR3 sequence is CASTIAGAASDTQYF.

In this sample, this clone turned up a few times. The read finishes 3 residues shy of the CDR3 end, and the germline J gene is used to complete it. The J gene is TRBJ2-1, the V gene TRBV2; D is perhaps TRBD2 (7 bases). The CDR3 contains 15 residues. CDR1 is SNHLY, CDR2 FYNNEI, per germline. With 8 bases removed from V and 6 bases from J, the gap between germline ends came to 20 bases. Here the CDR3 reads CASLEGGSPLNEQFF. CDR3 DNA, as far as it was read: TGTGCCAGCCTGGAGGGGGGGAGCCCCCTCAATGAG.

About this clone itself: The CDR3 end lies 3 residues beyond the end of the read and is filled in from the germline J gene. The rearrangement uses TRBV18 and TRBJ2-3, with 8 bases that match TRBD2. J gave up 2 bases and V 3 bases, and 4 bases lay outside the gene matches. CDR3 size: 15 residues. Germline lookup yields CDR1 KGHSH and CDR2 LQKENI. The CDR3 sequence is CASSPTSVNTDTQYF. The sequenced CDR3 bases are TGTGCCAGCTCACCGACTAGCGTTAACACAGATACG.

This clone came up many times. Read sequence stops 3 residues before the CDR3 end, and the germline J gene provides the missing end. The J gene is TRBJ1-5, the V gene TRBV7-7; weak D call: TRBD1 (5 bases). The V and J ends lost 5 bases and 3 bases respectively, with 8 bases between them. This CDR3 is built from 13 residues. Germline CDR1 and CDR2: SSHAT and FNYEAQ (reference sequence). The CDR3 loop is CASSQTVNQPQHF. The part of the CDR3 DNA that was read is TGTGCCAGCAGCCAGACAGTCAATCAGCCC.

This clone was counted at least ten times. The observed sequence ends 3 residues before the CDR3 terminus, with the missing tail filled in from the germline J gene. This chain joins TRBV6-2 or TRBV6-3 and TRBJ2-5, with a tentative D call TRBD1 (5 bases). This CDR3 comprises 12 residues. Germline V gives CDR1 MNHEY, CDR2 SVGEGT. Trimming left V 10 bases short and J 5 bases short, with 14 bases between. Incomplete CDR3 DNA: TGTGCCATACAGGATCCGCCGGAGACC. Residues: CAIQDPPET. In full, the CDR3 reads CAIQDPPETQYF.

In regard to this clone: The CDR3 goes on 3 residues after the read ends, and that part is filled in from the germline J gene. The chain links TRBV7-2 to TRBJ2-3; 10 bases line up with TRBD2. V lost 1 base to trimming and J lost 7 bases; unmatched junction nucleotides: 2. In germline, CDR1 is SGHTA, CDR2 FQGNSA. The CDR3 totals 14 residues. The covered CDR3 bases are TGTGCCAGCAGCTTAGGGACTAGCGGAAATACG. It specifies CASSLGTSGNT. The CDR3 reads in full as CASSLGTSGNTQYF.

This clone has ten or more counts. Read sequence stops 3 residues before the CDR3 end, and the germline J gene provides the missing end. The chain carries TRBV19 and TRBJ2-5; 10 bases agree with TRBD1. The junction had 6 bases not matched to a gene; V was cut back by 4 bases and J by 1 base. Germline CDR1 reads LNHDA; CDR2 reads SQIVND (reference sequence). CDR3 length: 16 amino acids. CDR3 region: CASSTSDRGIQETQYF. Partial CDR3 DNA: TGTGCCAGTAGTACCTCGGACAGGGGGATCCAAGAGACC. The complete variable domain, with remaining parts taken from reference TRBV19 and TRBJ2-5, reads DGGITQSPKYLFRKEGQNVTLSCEQNLNHDAMYWYRQDPGQGLRLIYYSQIVNDFQKGDIAEGYSVSREKKESFPLTVTSAQKNPTAFYLCASSTSDRGIQETQYFGPGTRLLVL.